Listed here are 8 T cell receptor beta chains from one sample, sequenced in a study of blood T cell repertoires in COVID-19. Some clones are missing from TCRdb's copy, which holds only in-frame ones; the method was immunoSEQ multiplex PCR. The data show hundreds of thousands of clones, with roughly 90% seen just once and around 6% held by the top ten. The specimen sequenced was PBMCs or T cells enriched from blood (not recorded which). These receptors all come from a woman between 25 and 40 years old with acute COVID-19.

The rearrangement joins TRBV19 to TRBJ1-5; 11 nucleotides align to TRBD1. CDR1 and CDR2 from the germline V gene are LNHDA and SQIVND (reference sequence). V was clipped by 3 bases and J by 6 bases; unmatched bases: 7. This CDR3 has 16 amino acids. CDR3 protein: CASSIFGQGASQPQHF. The CDR3 DNA reads TGTGCCAGTAGTATCTTTGGACAGGGGGCTAGTCAGCCCCAGCATTTT.

This chain uses TRBV18 with TRBJ2-7, with D possibly matching TRBD1 (6 bases). Germline V gives CDR1 KGHSH, CDR2 LQKENI. V lost 3 bases, J lost 5 bases, and 14 bases lay in between. The length of the CDR3 is 14 residues. The CDR3 nucleotides read TGTGCCAGCTCACCCGCGAACAGGGCCCACGAGCAGTACTTC. It codes for CASSPANRAHEQYF.

The chain employs TRBV7-2 and TRBJ2-1; D possibly corresponds to TRBD2 (5 bases). This CDR3 spans 18 amino acids. Germline V lookup: CDR1 SGHTA, CDR2 FQGNSA. The germline V and J ends were trimmed by 4 bases and 0 bases, with 19 bases remaining between them. The CDR3 here is CASSSLSLAFSSYNEQFF. DNA for the CDR3: TGTGCCAGCAGCTCCCTATCCTTAGCGTTTAGCTCCTACAATGAGCAGTTCTTC.

This chain's CDR3 is CASSLNPSGNYNEQFF. The CDR3 DNA follows: TGTGCCAGCAGCTTAAACCCTAGCGGGAACTACAATGAGCAGTTCTTC. J is TRBJ2-1 and V is TRBV7-3, with 9 bases aligning to TRBD2. Looked up from germline, CDR1 is SGHTA and CDR2 is FQGTGA. V lost 1 base and J lost 3; bases outside the gene matches: 4. The CDR3 extends over 16 amino acids.

On this clone itself: Additional DNA sequences in this sample encode the identical CDR3. This CDR3 reads CASSLQGMNTEAFF. CDR3 sequence (DNA): TGTGCCAGCAGCTTGCAGGGCATGAACACTGAAGCTTTCTTT. The rearrangement uses TRBV5-6 and TRBJ1-1, with D maybe TRBD1 (5 bases). This CDR3 has 14 residues. CDR1 and CDR2 (germline): SGHDT, YYEEEE. Trimming cost V 1 base and J 0 bases, with 7 bases left between them.

J is TRBJ1-6 and V is TRBV6-5, with 8 bases matching TRBD1. J gave up 5 bases and V 10 bases, and 7 bases lay outside the gene matches. The CDR3 has 14 residues. From germline, CDR1 is MNHEY and CDR2 SVGAGI. The CDR3 loop reads CATRPGQDNSPLHF. Written as DNA, the CDR3 is TGTGCCACCCGGCCGGGACAGGATAATTCACCCCTCCACTTT.

This chain connects TRBV6-2 or TRBV6-3 to TRBJ1-5, with no clear D. This CDR3 is built from 17 residues. Trimming shortened V by 3 bases and J by 0 bases, and 15 bases separated the two germline ends. CDR1 is MNHEY and CDR2 is SVGEGT in the germline V gene. The CDR3 loop is CASSYPSNQNSNQPQHF. Written as DNA, the CDR3 is TGTGCCAGCAGTTATCCGTCGAACCAGAATAGCAATCAGCCCCAGCATTTT.

V is TRBV7-6 and J is TRBJ2-2; the D gene is possibly TRBD1 (6 bases). CDR1 is SGHVS and CDR2 is FNYEAQ in the germline V gene. Trimming took 5 bases from V and 11 from J, leaving 12 bases between them. The CDR3 totals 12 residues. The CDR3 protein is CASSHRQEELFF. The CDR3 DNA reads TGTGCCAGCAGCCACAGACAGGAAGAGCTGTTTTTT.